The next 30 T cell receptor beta chains were all read from a single sample in a study of CD4 T cells in relation to SARS-CoV-2 and coronaviruses. The method was immunoSEQ multiplex PCR; TCRdb's version includes in-frame clones alone and lacks a portion of them. This sample has almost 30,000 clones, with 70% to 85% found just once. CD4+ T cells from unexposed donors were obtained before the COVID-19 pandemic (2011-2018). After about 11 days of culture, CD4+ T cells were isolated. These receptors' antigens are unknown. Sequencing was carried out using CD4+ T cells from PBMCs, cultured in vitro. The receptors come from a human donor in good health.

J is TRBJ2-7 and V is TRBV2; TRBD1 is a possible D gene (5 bases). The CDR3 runs to 15 residues. The V end lost 2 bases, the J end lost 2 bases, and 13 bases lay between the germline ends. The germline gives CDR1 SNHLY, CDR2 FYNNEI. The CDR3 loop reads CASSEKGILPYEQYF. For the CDR3, the DNA is TGTGCCAGCAGTGAAAAGGGGATTCTTCCCTACGAGCAGTACTTC. Variable domain in full (rest from reference TRBV2 and TRBJ2-7): EPEVTQTPSHQVTQMGQEVILRCVPISNHLYFYWYRQILGQKVEFLVSFYNNEISEKSEIFDDQFSVERPDGSNFTLKIRSTKLEDSAMYFCASSEKGILPYEQYFGPGTRLTVT.

This clone has only one observation. The chain uses TRBV5-8 and TRBJ1-5; TRBD1 matches 9 bases. The CDR3 consists of 17 residues. Per the germline V gene, CDR1 is SGHTS and CDR2 is YDEGEE. V lost 4 bases and J lost 8; bases outside the gene matches: 16. This chain's CDR3 is CASSPGTGTLIYKPQHF. In nucleotides, the CDR3 is TGTGCCAGCAGCCCCGGGACAGGGACCTTAATTTATAAGCCCCAGCATTTT.

This rearrangement joins TRBV6-2 or TRBV6-3 to TRBJ1-2, with a weak D call TRBD1 (6 bases). V was clipped by 1 base and J by 5 bases, with 17 bases between them. CDR1 MNHEY and CDR2 SVGEGT come from the germline V gene. The CDR3 contains 16 residues. In DNA, the CDR3 is TGTGCCAGCAGTTACTTGGCTGGGGGCGGCGTTTATGGCTACACCTTC. This sequence encodes CASSYLAGGGVYGYTF.

The V call is TRBV3-1 (or the pseudogene TRBV3-2), the J call TRBJ2-2, with D perhaps matching TRBD1 (5 bases). Germline assignment: CDR1 LGHDT and CDR2 YNNKEL (reference sequence). The CDR3 is 14 amino acids. V was shortened by 1 base and J by 8 bases, with 11 bases between the two germline ends. Here the CDR3 reads CASSQGRVPGELFF. CDR3 DNA sequence: TGTGCCAGCAGCCAAGGCAGGGTTCCAGGGGAGCTGTTTTTT.

V usage is TRBV7-2 and J usage is TRBJ2-1; 7 bases are shared with TRBD2. V lost 1 base to trimming and J lost 9 bases; unmatched junction nucleotides: 9. This CDR3 region has 15 residues. Germline-derived CDR1 and CDR2 are SGHTA and FQGNSA. CDR3 sequence (DNA): TGTGCCAGCAGCTTAGTTGCGGGGGTCTTTGGTGAGCAGTTCTTC. Translating gives CASSLVAGVFGEQFF.

The chain is built from TRBV27 and TRBJ1-6; maybe TRBD1 (6 bases). Trimming stripped 4 bases from V and 6 bases from J, with 10 bases between. The CDR3 has 14 amino acids. CDR1 and CDR2 from the germline V gene are MNHEY and SMNVEV (reference sequence). The CDR3 protein is CASSWEGGNSPLHF. CDR3 DNA: TGTGCCAGCAGTTGGGAAGGGGGTAATTCACCCCTCCACTTT.

The chain couples TRBV4-3 to TRBJ1-2; tentative D call: TRBD1 (5 bases). From germline, CDR1 is LGHNA and CDR2 YSLEER. The CDR3 length is 16 residues. Between the trimmed V and J ends, which lost 0 bases and 0 bases, there was a span of 11 bases. The CDR3 here is CASSQEGARTNYGYTF. CDR3 coding DNA: TGCGCCAGCAGCCAAGAAGGGGCCAGGACTAACTATGGCTACACCTTC.

The chain couples TRBV18 to TRBJ2-5, with D hard to call. V was shortened by 0 bases and J by 7 bases, with 9 bases between the two germline ends. This CDR3 region has 13 residues. CDR1 is KGHSH and CDR2 is LQKENI in the germline V gene. Here the CDR3 reads CASSPPRGGTQYF. Written as DNA, the CDR3 is TGTGCCAGCTCACCACCCAGAGGCGGGACCCAGTACTTC.

This chain links TRBV6-4 with TRBJ2-3; D gene unclear. V was cut by 2 bases and J by 0 bases, with 6 bases left in between. Germline V lookup: CDR1 MRHNA, CDR2 SNTAGT. This CDR3 contains 14 residues. The CDR3 bases are TGTGCCAGCAGTGACGCCGGGAGCACAGATACGCAGTATTTT. Its protein product is CASSDAGSTDTQYF.

V usage is TRBV10-3 and J usage is TRBJ2-3; a weak D match, TRBD2 (6 bases). The V and J ends lost 6 bases and 1 base respectively, with 20 bases between them. Germline-derived CDR1 and CDR2 are ENHRY and SYGVKD. The CDR3 loop spans 17 amino acids. The CDR3 DNA follows: TGTGCCATCAGGCAAGGGGTCGGGGACTCCGGCACAGATACGCAGTATTTT. Translation gives CAIRQGVGDSGTDTQYF.

The V gene is TRBV5-4, the J gene TRBJ2-2, with unresolved D. V was shortened by 5 bases and J by 3 bases, with 8 bases between the two germline ends. The CDR3 extends over 13 amino acids. CDR1 is SGHNT and CDR2 is YYREEE in the germline V gene (reference sequence). Here the CDR3 DNA reads TGTGCCAGCAGTCACCCTGACACCGGGGAGCTGTTTTTT. It encodes CASSHPDTGELFF.

The chain combines TRBV5-1 with TRBJ2-7, with 10 bases that match TRBD2. Trimming took 0 bases from V and 2 from J; bases not matched to a gene: 8. The CDR3 is 17 amino acids. The germline V gene has CDR1 SGHRS and CDR2 YFSETQ. CDR3 DNA sequence: TGCGCCAGCAGCTTGGGGACTAGCGGAGGTCCCCCCTACGAGCAGTACTTC. This encodes CASSLGTSGGPPYEQYF.

V is TRBV6-5 and J is TRBJ2-2, with D possibly TRBD1 on 7 matching bases. The CDR3 is 15 residues long. V lost 10 bases, J lost 5 bases, and 20 bases lay in between. Looked up from germline, CDR1 is MNHEY and CDR2 is SVGAGI. The CDR3 reads CATKVGAGGTGELFF. The CDR3 region has the DNA TGTGCCACGAAGGTGGGGGCAGGGGGGACCGGGGAGCTGTTTTTT.

The CDR3 DNA is TGTGCCAGCAGCCAGAGGACAGGTGCTAACTATGGCTACACCTTC. Translated, it gives CASSQRTGANYGYTF. The chain couples TRBV7-2 to TRBJ1-2; TRBD1 matches 7 bases. The length of the CDR3 is 15 residues. The germline V gene encodes CDR1 SGHTA and CDR2 FQGNSA. The V gene end was trimmed by 5 bases and the J gene end by 0 bases; junction bases not matched to a gene: 6.

The chain recombines TRBV9 with TRBJ2-7; 12 positions match TRBD2. V lost 5 bases and J lost 3; bases outside the gene matches: 6. The CDR3 length is 15 residues. Germline V lookup: CDR1 SGDLS, CDR2 YYNGEE. CDR3 residues: CASSGGLAGSYEQYF. Written as DNA, the CDR3 is TGTGCCAGCAGTGGAGGACTAGCGGGGAGCTACGAGCAGTACTTC.

The chain uses TRBV3-1 (or the pseudogene TRBV3-2) and TRBJ2-3; TRBD2 might be the D (6 bases). V was cut by 4 bases and J by 0 bases, with 11 bases left in between. The CDR3 is 15 amino acids. The germline V gene encodes CDR1 LGHDT and CDR2 YNNKEL (reference sequence). Here the CDR3 reads CASSPWRESTDTQYF. CDR3 sequence (DNA): TGTGCCAGCAGCCCCTGGCGGGAAAGCACAGATACGCAGTATTTT.

As to this clone: The germline gene is not matched at one end of the junction; a read error may be the cause. Here the CDR3 DNA reads TGTGCTAGCAGCTCCACCCTGTGGGATGAGCAGTTCTTC. It encodes CASSSTLWDEQFF. J is TRBJ2-1 and V is TRBV7-7; D ambiguous. This CDR3 is 13 amino acids long. From germline, CDR1 is SSHAT and CDR2 FNYEAQ (reference sequence).

The genes are TRBV5-1 and TRBJ2-3; the match to TRBD1 covers 12 bases. Germline V CDR1 and CDR2: SGHRS, YFSETQ. This CDR3 spans 15 amino acids. V lost 3 bases, J lost 4 bases, and 3 bases stayed unmatched. CDR3 bases: TGCGCCAGCAGCTCCGGGACAGGGGGCGCAGATACGCAGTATTTT. Its protein product is CASSSGTGGADTQYF.

The V call is TRBV13, the J call TRBJ1-2; TRBD1 is a possible D gene (5 bases). The CDR3 spans 13 residues. From germline, CDR1 is PRHDT and CDR2 FYEKMQ (reference sequence). V lost 2 bases, J lost 4 bases, and 8 bases lay in between. This CDR3 reads CASSLLGTYGYTF. In DNA form, the CDR3 reads TGTGCCAGCAGCTTATTAGGGACCTATGGCTACACCTTC.

The chain combines TRBV6-6 with TRBJ1-1; D is uncertain. Germline V gives CDR1 MNHNY, CDR2 SVGAGI (reference sequence). The length of the CDR3 is 12 residues. V was shortened by 0 bases and J by 7 bases, with 6 bases between the two germline ends. CDR3 DNA: TGTGCCAGCAGTTACTCGACCATTGAAGCTTTCTTT. Residues: CASSYSTIEAFF.

The genes are TRBV7-2 and TRBJ2-2, with a tentative D call TRBD2 (5 bases). There are 18 residues in the CDR3. Looked up from germline, CDR1 is SGHTA and CDR2 is FQGNSA. V was shortened by 3 bases and J by 0 bases, with 17 bases between the two germline ends. The CDR3: CASSLYPGMRSNTGELFF. In nucleotides, the CDR3 is TGTGCCAGCAGCTTGTATCCGGGGATGCGCTCGAACACCGGGGAGCTGTTTTTT. Filled out from reference TRBV7-2 and TRBJ2-2, the complete variable domain reads GAGVSQSPSNKVTEKGKDVELRCDPISGHTALYWYRQSLGQGLEFLIYFQGNSAPDKSGLPSDRFSAERTGGSVSTLTIQRTQQEDSAVYLCASSLYPGMRSNTGELFFGEGSRLTVL.

The V gene is TRBV25-1, the J gene TRBJ2-3; possibly TRBD1 for D (5 bases). The CDR3 has 15 residues. Germline V lookup: CDR1 MGHDK, CDR2 SYGVNS. Deletions cut 5 bases from V and 1 base from J, with 13 bases between. The CDR3 region is CASSPRVERTDTQYF. The CDR3, as DNA: TGTGCCAGCAGTCCCAGGGTTGAGCGCACAGATACGCAGTATTTT.

This clone was found a few times. This chain uses TRBV2 with TRBJ1-3, with D perhaps TRBD1 (5 bases). The CDR3 consists of 17 residues. The V gene lost 1 base and the J gene lost 4 bases, with 17 bases spanning the gap. Germline CDR1 is SNHLY and CDR2 is FYNNEI. The CDR3 here is CASSEGGGGDGGNTIYF. Here the CDR3 DNA reads TGTGCCAGCAGTGAAGGAGGTGGAGGGGATGGAGGAAACACCATATATTTT.

This clone occurred a few times. The V and J genes are TRBV19 and TRBJ2-2, with 9 bases matching TRBD2. The V gene's germline CDR1 is LNHDA and CDR2 SQIVND (reference sequence). The V gene end was trimmed by 3 bases and the J gene end by 8 bases; junction bases not matched to a gene: 10. This CDR3 spans 16 amino acids. The CDR3 DNA reads TGTGCCAGTAGTATCCGCGGCGGGGGGGTTCCTGGGGAGCTGTTTTTT. Residues: CASSIRGGGVPGELFF.

A single count supports this clone. The chain couples TRBV4-1 to TRBJ2-7, with 8 nucleotides matching TRBD1. Per germline, CDR1 MGHRA and CDR2 YSYEKL. The CDR3 has 16 amino acids. Trimming cost V 1 base and J 0 bases; bases outside gene matches: 5. CDR3 coding DNA: TGCGCCAGCAGCCAAGCGGCGGGACAGGTCTCCTACGAGCAGTACTTC. Protein product: CASSQAAGQVSYEQYF.

This chain joins TRBV2 and TRBJ1-2; no clear D gene. Germline lookup yields CDR1 SNHLY and CDR2 FYNNEI. V dropped 7 bases and J dropped 9 bases, with 21 bases sitting between them. The CDR3 is made up of 14 amino acids. The CDR3 is CASKGSFLGVSYTF. DNA for the CDR3: TGTGCCAGCAAAGGTTCTTTCTTGGGTGTTAGCTACACCTTC. Full variable domain (rest looked up from reference TRBV2 and TRBJ1-2): EPEVTQTPSHQVTQMGQEVILRCVPISNHLYFYWYRQILGQKVEFLVSFYNNEISEKSEIFDDQFSVERPDGSNFTLKIRSTKLEDSAMYFCASKGSFLGVSYTFGSGTRLTVV.

This clone is a singleton in its sample. The chain employs TRBV19 and TRBJ2-2; 16 bases agree with TRBD2. Germline loops: CDR1 LNHDA, CDR2 SQIVND (reference sequence). The CDR3 covers 21 residues. Germline trimming cut 3 bases from V and 6 bases from J; bases unmatched to any gene: 16. The CDR3 DNA reads as TGTGCCAGTAGTATGCCTCGGGGAGGGACTAGCGGGGGGGCGTCTGCCGGGGAGCTGTTTTTT. It translates to CASSMPRGGTSGGASAGELFF.

This clone was seen only once. The chain carries TRBV5-1 and TRBJ2-5; D not certain. Deletions cut 0 bases from V and 4 bases from J, with 13 bases between. Per the germline V gene, CDR1 is SGHRS and CDR2 is YFSETQ. This CDR3 has 15 residues. CDR3 loop: CASSLASGSRETQYF. In DNA, the CDR3 is TGCGCCAGCAGCTTGGCTTCAGGTTCGCGAGAGACCCAGTACTTC.

This clone was counted a single time. The CDR3 region has the DNA TGTGCCAGCAGTGAGTTTACAGGCCCTAACTATGGCTACACCTTC. Translated, it gives CASSEFTGPNYGYTF. V gene TRBV6-1 combines with J gene TRBJ1-2, with D maybe TRBD1 (5 bases). CDR1 is MNHNS and CDR2 is SASEGT in the germline V gene. Trimming pared 3 bases from V and 0 bases from J, leaving 11 bases between. The CDR3 contains 15 residues.

The chain recombines TRBV7-2 with TRBJ2-7; 10 bases line up with TRBD1. V gave up 5 bases and J gave up 6 bases; unmatched junction bases: 10. Germline CDR1 reads SGHTA; CDR2 reads FQGNSA. The CDR3 covers 15 residues. The CDR3 protein is CASSIDRGRSGEQYF. The CDR3 coding sequence is TGTGCCAGCAGCATAGACAGGGGGCGTTCGGGCGAGCAGTACTTC.